This T cell receptor beta chain originates from a study of T cells in localized non-small cell lung cancer. Assay: immunoSEQ multiplex PCR; the TCRdb copy retains only in-frame clones and omits some. This sample has 50,000 to 55,000 clones, with over 70% found just once. General study results and limits: For the top 100 tumor clones, a median approximately 59 also appeared in adjacent lung. The study sequenced only one region of the tumor. As a result, intratumor heterogeneity could not be excluded and remains possible. Uninvolved adjacent lung had higher T cell clonality than tumor and all other tissues. Longer overall survival was seen with higher T cell density measured in blood.

Worth noting for this clone: Its antigen is unidentified.

Germline V gene sequence: CDR1 MDHEN, CDR2 SYDVKM. Trimming took 5 bases from V and 4 from J; bases not matched to a gene: 12. The CDR3 covers 16 residues. Sequencing was performed on peripheral blood mononuclear cells, taken before any cancer treatment. The rearrangement links TRBV28 to TRBJ2-7; 9 bases fit TRBD2. The sequence was collected from a man between 40 and 70 years old with stage III lung adenocarcinoma. CDR3 region: CASSPYSSGRTYEQYF. The CDR3 coding sequence is TGTGCCAGCAGTCCCTACTCGAGCGGGAGGACGTACGAGCAGTACTTC.